Sequencing of this T cell receptor (beta chain) was carried out in a study of blood T cell repertoires in COVID-19. Overall study: Donors in the United States, Italy and Spain gave samples during acute or convalescent COVID-19. PBMCs, B-cell-depleted T cells, or T cells were the source of the cDNA or gDNA that made up the material.

Generated by immunoSEQ multiplex PCR, the TCRdb table keeps only in-frame clones and is missing some. The sample carries about 180,000 clones, 80% recorded once. Sequenced input: peripheral blood. This TCR came from a man in his sixties or seventies with active or convalescent COVID-19.

The CDR3, as DNA: TGCAGCGTTGTAGCCTACAAGGTCCAAGAGACCCAGTACTTC. Its protein is CSVVAYKVQETQYF. V gene TRBV29-1 combines with J gene TRBJ2-5; no clear D gene. The CDR3 totals 14 residues. V lost 4 bases to trimming and J lost 1 base, with 13 bases between them. Germline V gene data show CDR1 as SQVTM and CDR2 as ANQGSEA.